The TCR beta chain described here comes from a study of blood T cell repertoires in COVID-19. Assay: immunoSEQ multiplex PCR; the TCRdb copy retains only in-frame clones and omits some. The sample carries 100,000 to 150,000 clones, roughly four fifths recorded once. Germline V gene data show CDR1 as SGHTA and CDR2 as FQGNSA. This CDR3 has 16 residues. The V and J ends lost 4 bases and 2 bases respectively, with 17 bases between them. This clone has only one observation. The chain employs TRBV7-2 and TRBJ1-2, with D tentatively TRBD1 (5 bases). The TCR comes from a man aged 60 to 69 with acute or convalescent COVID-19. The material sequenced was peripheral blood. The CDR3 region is CASSSMTTVYNYGYTF. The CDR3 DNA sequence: TGTGCCAGCAGCTCGATGACGACAGTTTACAACTATGGCTACACCTTC.